Below are 3 T cell receptor beta chains sequenced from a single sample in a study of blood T cell repertoires in COVID-19. TCRdb's copy holds only in-frame clones and misses some; the assay was immunoSEQ multiplex PCR. The sample yields approximately 77,000 clones, 75% to 85% seen once. Input material: peripheral blood. Source of these receptors: a woman in her 70s with acute or convalescent COVID-19.

The chain joins TRBV5-1 to TRBJ2-5, with no clear D. V lost 2 bases, J lost 2 bases, and 4 bases lay in between. The V gene's germline CDR1 is SGHRS and CDR2 YFSETQ. This CDR3 has 12 residues. For the CDR3, the DNA is TGCGCCAGCAGCTTTCAGCAAGAGACCCAGTACTTC. Its translation is CASSFQQETQYF.

The chain is built from TRBV3-1 (or the pseudogene TRBV3-2) and TRBJ1-2; 8 bases agree with TRBD1. The germline V gene encodes CDR1 LGHDT and CDR2 YNNKEL (reference sequence). This CDR3 is built from 15 residues. V lost 3 bases, J lost 5 bases, and 8 bases stayed unmatched. CDR3 residues: CASSHSDRGAYGYTF. The CDR3 DNA reads as TGTGCCAGCAGCCATTCTGACAGGGGAGCGTATGGCTACACCTTC.

The chain joins TRBV19 to TRBJ2-7; 8 positions match TRBD2. The trim removed 5 bases at V and 6 bases at J, leaving 12 bases unmatched. CDR3 length equals 15 residues. Looked up from germline, CDR1 is LNHDA and CDR2 is SQIVND (reference sequence). CDR3 sequence: CASSVTLGGGREQYF. CDR3 DNA sequence: TGTGCCAGTAGTGTGACGTTAGGCGGGGGGCGCGAGCAGTACTTC. Full variable domain (outside the CDR3, taken from reference TRBV19 and TRBJ2-7): DGGITQSPKYLFRKEGQNVTLSCEQNLNHDAMYWYRQDPGQGLRLIYYSQIVNDFQKGDIAEGYSVSREKKESFPLTVTSAQKNPTAFYLCASSVTLGGGREQYFGPGTRLTVT.